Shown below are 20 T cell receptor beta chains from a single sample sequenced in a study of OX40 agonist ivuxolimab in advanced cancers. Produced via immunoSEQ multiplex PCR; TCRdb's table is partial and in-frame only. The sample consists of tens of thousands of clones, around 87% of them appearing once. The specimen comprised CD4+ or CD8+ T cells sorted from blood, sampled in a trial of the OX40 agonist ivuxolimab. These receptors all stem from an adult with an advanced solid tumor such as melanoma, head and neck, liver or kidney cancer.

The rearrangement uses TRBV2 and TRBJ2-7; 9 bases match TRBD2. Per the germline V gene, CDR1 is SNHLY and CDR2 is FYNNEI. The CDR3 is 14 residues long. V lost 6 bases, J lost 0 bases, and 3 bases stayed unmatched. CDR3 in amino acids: CASRLAGSSYEQYF. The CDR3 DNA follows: TGTGCCAGCAGGCTAGCGGGGAGCTCCTACGAGCAGTACTTC.

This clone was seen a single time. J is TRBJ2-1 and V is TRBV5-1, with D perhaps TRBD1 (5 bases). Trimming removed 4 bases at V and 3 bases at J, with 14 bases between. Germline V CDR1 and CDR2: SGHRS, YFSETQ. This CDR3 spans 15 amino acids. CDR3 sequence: CASSPGQGLYNEQFF. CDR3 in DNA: TGCGCCAGCAGCCCCGGACAAGGTCTCTACAATGAGCAGTTCTTC.

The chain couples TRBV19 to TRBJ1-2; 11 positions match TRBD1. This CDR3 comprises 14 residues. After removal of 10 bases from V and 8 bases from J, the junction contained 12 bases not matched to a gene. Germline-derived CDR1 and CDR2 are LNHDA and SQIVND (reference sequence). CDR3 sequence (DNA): TGTGCCACTACGGACAGGGGGCGCCGAGGAGGCTACACCTTC. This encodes CATTDRGRRGGYTF.

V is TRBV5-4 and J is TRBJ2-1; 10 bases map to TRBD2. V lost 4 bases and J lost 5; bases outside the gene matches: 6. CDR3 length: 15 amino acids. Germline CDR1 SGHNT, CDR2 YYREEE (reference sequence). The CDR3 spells CASSKGLADNNEQFF. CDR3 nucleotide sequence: TGTGCCAGCAGCAAAGGACTAGCGGACAACAATGAGCAGTTCTTC.

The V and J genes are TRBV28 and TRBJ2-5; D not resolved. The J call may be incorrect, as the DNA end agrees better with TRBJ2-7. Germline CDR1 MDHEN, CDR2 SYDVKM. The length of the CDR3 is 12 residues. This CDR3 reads CASSPQLYEQYF. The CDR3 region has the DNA TGTGCCAGCAGTCCCCAGCTCTACGAGCAGTACTTC.

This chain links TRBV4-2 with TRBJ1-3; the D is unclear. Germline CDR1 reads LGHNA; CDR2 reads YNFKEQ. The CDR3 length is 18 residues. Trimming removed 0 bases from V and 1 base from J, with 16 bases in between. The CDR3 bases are TGTGCCAGCAGCCAAGATCCCGAGGTGGCAGCTTCTGGAAACACCATATATTTT. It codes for CASSQDPEVAASGNTIYF.

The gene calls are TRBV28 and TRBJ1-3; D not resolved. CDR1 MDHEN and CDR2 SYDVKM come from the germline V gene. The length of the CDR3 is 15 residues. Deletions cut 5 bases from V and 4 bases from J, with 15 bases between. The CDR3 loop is CASSLEGLRGNTIYF. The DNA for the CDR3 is TGTGCCAGCAGTCTCGAGGGCCTTAGAGGAAACACCATATATTTT. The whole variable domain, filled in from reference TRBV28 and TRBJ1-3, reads DVKVTQSSRYLVKRTGEKVFLECVQDMDHENMFWYRQDPGLGLRLIYFSYDVKMKEKGDIPEGYSVSREKKERFSLILESASTNQTSMYLCASSLEGLRGNTIYFGEGSWLTVV.

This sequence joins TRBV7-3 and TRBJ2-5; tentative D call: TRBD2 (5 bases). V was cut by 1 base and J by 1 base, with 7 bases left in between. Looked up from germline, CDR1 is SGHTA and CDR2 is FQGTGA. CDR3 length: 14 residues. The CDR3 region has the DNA TGTGCCAGCAGCTTAAGCGGGCCCCAAGAGACCCAGTACTTC. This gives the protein CASSLSGPQETQYF.

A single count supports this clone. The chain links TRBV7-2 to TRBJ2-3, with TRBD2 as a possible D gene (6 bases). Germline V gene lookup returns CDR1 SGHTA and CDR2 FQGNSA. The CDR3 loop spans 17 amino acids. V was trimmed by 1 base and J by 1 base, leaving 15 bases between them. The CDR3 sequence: CASSLGPPPSGTDTQYF. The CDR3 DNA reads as TGTGCCAGCAGCTTAGGCCCTCCACCTAGCGGCACAGATACGCAGTATTTT.

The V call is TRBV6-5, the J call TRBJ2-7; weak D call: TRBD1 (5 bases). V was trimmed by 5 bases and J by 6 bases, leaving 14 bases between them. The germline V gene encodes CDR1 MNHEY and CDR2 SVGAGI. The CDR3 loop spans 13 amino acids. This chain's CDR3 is CASSRDTQGEQYF. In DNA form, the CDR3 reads TGTGCCAGCAGTCGCGATACCCAGGGCGAGCAGTACTTC.

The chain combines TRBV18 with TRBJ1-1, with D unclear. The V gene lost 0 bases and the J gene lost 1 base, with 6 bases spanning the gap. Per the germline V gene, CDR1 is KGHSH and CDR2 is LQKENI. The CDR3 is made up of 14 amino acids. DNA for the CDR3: TGTGCCAGCTCACCACCGACGGCGAACACTGAAGCTTTCTTT. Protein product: CASSPPTANTEAFF. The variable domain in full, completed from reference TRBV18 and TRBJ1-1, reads NAGVMQNPRHLVRRRGQEARLRCSPMKGHSHVYWYRQLPEEGLKFMVYLQKENIIDESGMPKERFSAEFPKEGPSILRIQQVVRGDSAAYFCASSPPTANTEAFFGQGTRLTVV.

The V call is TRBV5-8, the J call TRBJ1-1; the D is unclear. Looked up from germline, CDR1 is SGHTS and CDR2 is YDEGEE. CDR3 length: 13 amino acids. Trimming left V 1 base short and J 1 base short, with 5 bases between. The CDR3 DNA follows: TGTGCCAGCAGCTTGAACGCGAACACTGAAGCTTTCTTT. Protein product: CASSLNANTEAFF.

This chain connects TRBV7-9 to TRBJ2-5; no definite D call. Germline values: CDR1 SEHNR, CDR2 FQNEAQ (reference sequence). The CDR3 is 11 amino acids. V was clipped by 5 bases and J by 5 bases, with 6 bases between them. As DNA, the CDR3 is TGTGCCAGCAGCCCTTGGGAGACCCAGTACTTC. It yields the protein CASSPWETQYF.

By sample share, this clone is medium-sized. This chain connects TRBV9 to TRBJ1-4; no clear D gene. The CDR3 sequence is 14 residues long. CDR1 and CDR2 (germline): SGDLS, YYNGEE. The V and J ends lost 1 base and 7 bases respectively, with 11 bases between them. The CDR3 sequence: CASSVTDGGEKLFF. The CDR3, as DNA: TGTGCCAGCAGCGTAACCGATGGTGGTGAAAAACTGTTTTTT.

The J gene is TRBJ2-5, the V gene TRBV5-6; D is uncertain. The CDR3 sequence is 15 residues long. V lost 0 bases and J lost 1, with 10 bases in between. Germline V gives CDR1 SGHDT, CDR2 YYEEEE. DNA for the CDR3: TGTGCCAGCAGCTTGGTTTCGCTACGCCAAGAGACCCAGTACTTC. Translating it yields CASSLVSLRQETQYF.

DNA of the CDR3: TGTGCCAGCAGAGAGGGAGGGGAGAACCGGCAGACCCAGTACTTC. Translated, it gives CASREGGENRQTQYF. J is TRBJ2-5 and V is TRBV27, with 7 nucleotides matching TRBD2. The CDR3 runs to 15 residues. Germline CDR1 MNHEY, CDR2 SMNVEV (reference sequence). The junction had 13 bases not matched to a gene; V was cut back by 6 bases and J by 6 bases.

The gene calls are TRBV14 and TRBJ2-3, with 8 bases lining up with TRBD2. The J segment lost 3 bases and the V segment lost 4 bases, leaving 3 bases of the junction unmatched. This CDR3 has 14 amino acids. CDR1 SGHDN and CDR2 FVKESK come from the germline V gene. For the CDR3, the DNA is TGTGCCAGCAGCCCAGCGGGGGTTACAGATACGCAGTATTTT. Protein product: CASSPAGVTDTQYF.

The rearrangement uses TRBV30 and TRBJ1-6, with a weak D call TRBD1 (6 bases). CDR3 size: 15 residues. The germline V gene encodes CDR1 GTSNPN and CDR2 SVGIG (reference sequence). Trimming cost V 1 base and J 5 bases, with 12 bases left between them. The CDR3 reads CAWSGPGTNNSPLHF. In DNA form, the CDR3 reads TGTGCCTGGAGTGGACCCGGGACAAATAATTCACCCCTCCACTTT.

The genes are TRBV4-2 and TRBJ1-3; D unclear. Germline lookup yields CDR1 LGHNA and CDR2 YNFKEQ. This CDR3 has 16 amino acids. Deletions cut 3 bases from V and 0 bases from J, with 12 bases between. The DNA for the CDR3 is TGTGCCAGCAGCCAGGAAGACACAAACTCTGGAAACACCATATATTTT. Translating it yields CASSQEDTNSGNTIYF.

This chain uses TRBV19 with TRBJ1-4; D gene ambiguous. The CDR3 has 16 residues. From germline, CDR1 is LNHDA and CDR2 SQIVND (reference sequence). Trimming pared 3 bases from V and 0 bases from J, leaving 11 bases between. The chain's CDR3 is CASSMDGPTTNEKLFF. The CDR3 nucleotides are TGTGCCAGTAGTATGGACGGGCCGACAACTAATGAAAAACTGTTTTTT. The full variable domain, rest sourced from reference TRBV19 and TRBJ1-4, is DGGITQSPKYLFRKEGQNVTLSCEQNLNHDAMYWYRQDPGQGLRLIYYSQIVNDFQKGDIAEGYSVSREKKESFPLTVTSAQKNPTAFYLCASSMDGPTTNEKLFFGSGTQLSVL.